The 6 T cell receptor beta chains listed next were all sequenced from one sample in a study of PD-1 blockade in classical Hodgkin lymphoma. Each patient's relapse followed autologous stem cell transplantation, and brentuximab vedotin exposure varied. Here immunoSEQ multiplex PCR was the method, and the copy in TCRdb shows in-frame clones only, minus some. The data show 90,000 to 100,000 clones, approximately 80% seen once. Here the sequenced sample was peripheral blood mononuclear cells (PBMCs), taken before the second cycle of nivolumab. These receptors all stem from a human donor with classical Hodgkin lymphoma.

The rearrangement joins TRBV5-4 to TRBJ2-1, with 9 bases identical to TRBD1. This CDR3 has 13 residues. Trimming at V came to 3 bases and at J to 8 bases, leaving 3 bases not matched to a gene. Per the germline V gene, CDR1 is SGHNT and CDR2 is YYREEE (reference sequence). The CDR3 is CASSWDRVDEQFF. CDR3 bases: TGTGCCAGCAGCTGGGACAGGGTGGATGAGCAGTTCTTC.

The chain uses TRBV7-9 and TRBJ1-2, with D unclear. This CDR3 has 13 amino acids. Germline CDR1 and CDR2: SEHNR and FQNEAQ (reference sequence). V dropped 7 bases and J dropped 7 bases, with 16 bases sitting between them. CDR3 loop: CASKATSLGGYTF. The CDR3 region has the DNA TGTGCCAGCAAGGCGACCTCGCTAGGTGGCTACACCTTC.

As DNA, the CDR3 is TGTGCCAGCTCACCAGGGAGGGACACCATATATTTT. Residues: CASSPGRDTIYF. The rearrangement links TRBV18 to TRBJ1-3; D gene unclear. The CDR3 is 12 residues long. The V and J ends lost 2 bases and 8 bases respectively, with 7 bases between them. Germline values: CDR1 KGHSH, CDR2 LQKENI.

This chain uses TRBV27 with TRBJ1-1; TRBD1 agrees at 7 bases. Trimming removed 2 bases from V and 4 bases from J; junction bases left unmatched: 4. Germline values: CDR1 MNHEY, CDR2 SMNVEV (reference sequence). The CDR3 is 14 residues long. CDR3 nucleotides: TGTGCCAGCAGTTTAGAGGGGGCGTTCACTGAAGCTTTCTTT. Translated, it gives CASSLEGAFTEAFF.

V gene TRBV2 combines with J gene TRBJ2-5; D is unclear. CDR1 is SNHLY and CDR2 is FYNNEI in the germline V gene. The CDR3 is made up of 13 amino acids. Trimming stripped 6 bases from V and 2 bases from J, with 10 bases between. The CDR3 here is CASSWERQETQYF. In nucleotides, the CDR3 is TGTGCCAGCAGCTGGGAACGTCAAGAGACCCAGTACTTC.

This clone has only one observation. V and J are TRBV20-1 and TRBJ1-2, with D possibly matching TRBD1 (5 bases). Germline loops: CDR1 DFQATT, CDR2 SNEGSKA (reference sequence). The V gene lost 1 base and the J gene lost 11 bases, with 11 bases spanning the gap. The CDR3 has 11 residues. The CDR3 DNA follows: TGCAGTGCTAGAGGGCCGGCAGGGTACACCTTC. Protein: CSARGPAGYTF.